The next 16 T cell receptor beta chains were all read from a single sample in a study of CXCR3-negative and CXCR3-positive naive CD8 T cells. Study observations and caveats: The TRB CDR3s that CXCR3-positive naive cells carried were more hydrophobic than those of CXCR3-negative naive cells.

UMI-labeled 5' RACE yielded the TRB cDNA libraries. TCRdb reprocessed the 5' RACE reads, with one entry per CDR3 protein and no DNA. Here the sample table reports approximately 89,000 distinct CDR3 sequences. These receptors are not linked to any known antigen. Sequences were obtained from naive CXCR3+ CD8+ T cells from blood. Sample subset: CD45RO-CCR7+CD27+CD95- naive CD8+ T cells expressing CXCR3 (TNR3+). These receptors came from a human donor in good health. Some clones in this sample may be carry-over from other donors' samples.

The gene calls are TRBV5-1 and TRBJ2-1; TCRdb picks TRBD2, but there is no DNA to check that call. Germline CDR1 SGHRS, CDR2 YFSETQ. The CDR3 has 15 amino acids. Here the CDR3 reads CASSLDKALQNEQFF.

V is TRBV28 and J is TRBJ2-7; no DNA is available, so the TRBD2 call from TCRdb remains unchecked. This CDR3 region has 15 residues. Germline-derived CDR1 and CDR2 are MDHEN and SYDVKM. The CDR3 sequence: CASSFSAGGPYEQYF. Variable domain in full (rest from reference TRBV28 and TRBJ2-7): DVKVTQSSRYLVKRTGEKVFLECVQDMDHENMFWYRQDPGLGLRLIYFSYDVKMKEKGDIPEGYSVSREKKERFSLILESASTNQTSMYLCASSFSAGGPYEQYFGPGTRLTVT.

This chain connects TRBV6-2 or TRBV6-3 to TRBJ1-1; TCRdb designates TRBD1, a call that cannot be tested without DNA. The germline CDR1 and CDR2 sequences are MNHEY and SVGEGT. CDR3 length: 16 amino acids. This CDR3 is CASSLVIGTANTEAFF.

CDR3 residues: CASSPPAGTQETQYF. The rearrangement links TRBV4-1 to TRBJ2-5; TCRdb calls TRBD1, which cannot be checked without DNA. The CDR3 is 15 residues long. Germline V lookup: CDR1 MGHRA, CDR2 YSYEKL.

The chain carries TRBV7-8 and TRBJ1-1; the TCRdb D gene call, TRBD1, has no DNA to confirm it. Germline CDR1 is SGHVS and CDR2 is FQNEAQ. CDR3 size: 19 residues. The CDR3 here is CASSLDYREYGTAVTEAFF.

The CDR3 sequence is CASSYSIRVRQETQYF. The chain couples TRBV6-5 to TRBJ2-5. This CDR3 is 16 amino acids long. Per the germline V gene, CDR1 is MNHEY and CDR2 is SVGAGI.

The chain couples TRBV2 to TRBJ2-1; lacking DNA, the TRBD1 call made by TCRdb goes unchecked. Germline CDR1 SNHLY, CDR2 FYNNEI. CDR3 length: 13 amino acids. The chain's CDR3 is CASSHNRYNEQFF.

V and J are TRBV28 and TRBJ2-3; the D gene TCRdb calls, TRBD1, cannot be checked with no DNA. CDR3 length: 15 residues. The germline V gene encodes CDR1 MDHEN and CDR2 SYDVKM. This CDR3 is CASSLGGPPTDTQYF. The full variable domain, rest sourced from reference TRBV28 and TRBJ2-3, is DVKVTQSSRYLVKRTGEKVFLECVQDMDHENMFWYRQDPGLGLRLIYFSYDVKMKEKGDIPEGYSVSREKKERFSLILESASTNQTSMYLCASSLGGPPTDTQYFGPGTRLTVL.

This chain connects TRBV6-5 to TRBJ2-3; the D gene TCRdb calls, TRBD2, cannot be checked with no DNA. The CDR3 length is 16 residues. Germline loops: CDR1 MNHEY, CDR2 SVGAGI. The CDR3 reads CASSYSPSGGTDTQYF.

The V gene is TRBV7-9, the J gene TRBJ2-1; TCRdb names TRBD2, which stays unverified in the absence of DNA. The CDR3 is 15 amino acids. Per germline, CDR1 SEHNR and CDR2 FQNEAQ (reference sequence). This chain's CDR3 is CASSSELREGREQFF.

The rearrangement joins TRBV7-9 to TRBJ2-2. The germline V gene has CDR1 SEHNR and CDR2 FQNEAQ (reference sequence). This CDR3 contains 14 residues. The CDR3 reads CASSLIGIAGELFF.

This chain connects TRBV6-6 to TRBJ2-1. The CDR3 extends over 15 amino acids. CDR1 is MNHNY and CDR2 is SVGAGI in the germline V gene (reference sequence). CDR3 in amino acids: CASSYSNTKADGQFF.

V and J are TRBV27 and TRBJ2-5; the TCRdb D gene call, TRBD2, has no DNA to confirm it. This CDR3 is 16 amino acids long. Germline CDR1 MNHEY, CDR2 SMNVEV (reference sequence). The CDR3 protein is CASTTKAGTRQETQYF.

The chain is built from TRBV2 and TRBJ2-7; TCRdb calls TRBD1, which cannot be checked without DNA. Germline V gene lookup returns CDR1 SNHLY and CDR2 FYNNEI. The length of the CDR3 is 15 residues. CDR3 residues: CASSDWDRTTYEQYF.

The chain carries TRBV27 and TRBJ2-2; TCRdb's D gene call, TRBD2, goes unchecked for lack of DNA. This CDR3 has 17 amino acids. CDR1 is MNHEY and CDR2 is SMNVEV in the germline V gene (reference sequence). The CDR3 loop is CASSLSILAVNTGELFF.

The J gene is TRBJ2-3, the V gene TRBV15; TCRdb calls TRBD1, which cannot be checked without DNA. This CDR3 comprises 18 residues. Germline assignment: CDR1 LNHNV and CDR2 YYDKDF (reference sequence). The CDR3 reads CATSRGVIRQIHSDTQYF.